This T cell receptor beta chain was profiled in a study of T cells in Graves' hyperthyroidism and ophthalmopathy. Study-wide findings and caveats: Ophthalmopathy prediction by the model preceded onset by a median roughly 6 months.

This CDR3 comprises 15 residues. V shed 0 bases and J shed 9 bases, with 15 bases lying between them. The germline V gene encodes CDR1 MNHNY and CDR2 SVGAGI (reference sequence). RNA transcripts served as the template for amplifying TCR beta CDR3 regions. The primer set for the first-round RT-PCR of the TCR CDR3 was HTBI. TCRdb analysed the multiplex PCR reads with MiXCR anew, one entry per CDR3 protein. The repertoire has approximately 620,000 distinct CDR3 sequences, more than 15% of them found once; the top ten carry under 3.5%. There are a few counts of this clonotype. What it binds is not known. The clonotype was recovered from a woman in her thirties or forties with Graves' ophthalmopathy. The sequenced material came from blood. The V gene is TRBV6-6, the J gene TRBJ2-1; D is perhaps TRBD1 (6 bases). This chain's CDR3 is CASSYSTGLGGEQFF. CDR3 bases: TGTGCCAGCAGTTACTCGACGGGTTTAGGGGGTGAGCAGTTCTTC.